The present entry profiles one TCR beta chain with its context. It has no known antigen specificity. It has no much larger one-base neighbor in the sample; base qualities were not kept. This specimen belongs to a study of T cells in Graves' hyperthyroidism and ophthalmopathy (dated by TCRdb to between 2019 and 2020). For context, the study as a whole: Peripheral blood was collected at initial diagnosis, before any treatment. The 100 discovery patients were randomly split 7:3 into training and test sets. The paper describes TCR Vbeta CDR3 sequencing of 140 or so peripheral blood samples, made up of 43 ophthalmopathy patients, around 78 hyperthyroidism patients and roughly 17 progressor patients. Whether ophthalmopathy could be predicted prospectively was tested in an independent validation cohort made up of 18 to 20 hyperthyroidism patients plus 17 patients who later progressed to ophthalmopathy. In over five Graves' hyperthyroidism patients, the study also compared T-cell repertoires from thyroid tissue with T-cell repertoires from blood. A discovery cohort of about 95 patients, 43 with Graves' ophthalmopathy and more than 55 with stable Graves' hyperthyroidism, was used to find distinguishing TCR V-J signatures. After sampling, hyperthyroidism patients received methimazole starting at 30 mg daily, and ophthalmopathy patients received high-dose intravenous methylprednisolone.

A patient counted as having stable Graves' hyperthyroidism if no progression to ophthalmopathy occurred over 18 months of follow-up. Hyperthyroidism patients were newly diagnosed, had a disease duration of under 2 months, and were aged 18 to 65 years. Any patient with an uncontrolled infection, another autoimmune disease, pregnancy or lactation was excluded. Diagnoses relied on clinical symptoms, serum thyroxine and TRAb, thyroid ultrasound and orbital computed tomography. PBMCs were isolated from about 10 ml of fresh peripheral blood by Ficoll-Paque density gradient centrifugation. Total RNA was extracted using Trizol reagent, and RNA quality was assessed on an Agilent 2100 Bioanalyzer. The TCR beta CDR3 regions were amplified from the RNA transcripts. For the first round of RT-PCR on the TCR CDR3, the HTBI primer set was used together with the Qiagen OneStep RT-PCR kit. Libraries were constructed in a second round of multiplex PCR, after which size selection and purification were carried out. The libraries were sequenced on an Illumina HiSeq2000 using paired-end 100 bp reads. In the authors' own workflow: SOAPnuke was used to process the raw data, removing reads that contained adapters or uncalled bases, had a mean Phred below 15, or lacked an exact match to the constant primer or identifier. COPE v1.2.5 was used to merge high-quality paired reads, and clonotypes were defined as unique nucleotide sequences. MiTCR v1.1 was used to align clonotypes to the IMGT TRBV, TRBD and TRBJ reference segments. The analysis was restricted to V-J combinations with a frequency above 0.0001, which together covered roughly 99% of the repertoires. A TCS score was defined as the ratio between F50 (clonal expansion) and ExV (chaos), using BLOSUM62-based TCRdist between CDR3 peptides within each V-J. Welch's t-statistics and random forest reduced roughly 530 V-J features to about 13, which were used in a naive Bayes classifier (R e1071). In-frame beta chains were kept once TCRdb had trimmed the public reads at Q25 with fastp and called clones with MiXCR. Entries are consolidated by CDR3 protein sequence, retaining the most common genes and DNA. The V and J calls were not made by the authors but by TCRdb's processing. Counted in this sample were 350,000 to 400,000 distinct CDR3 sequences; approximately 20% of them appeared once. The top ten clonotypes cover around 4% of the sample.

Inclusive of the bounding cysteine and phenylalanine, the CDR3 is 15 residues long. The kept DNA is CDR3 alone, 45 bases in frame from the first base. CDR1 and CDR2 are drawn from the germline V gene: MNHEY, SVGAGI. Trimming removed 0 bases from V and 3 bases from J, leaving 6 bases between the germline ends. Overall results and qualifications from the work: A model built on a 13 V-J signature distinguished ophthalmopathy from stable hyperthyroidism, reaching about 88% sensitivity and about 81% specificity in cross-validation and 80%/75% in testing. Sample size was not statistically predetermined, and blinding of investigators to group allocation was not performed. Blood samples also contained most of the expanded thyroid clonotypes (frequency above 0.001), which suggests that blood repertoires may reflect thyroid immune responses. In validation, progression to ophthalmopathy was predicted by the model with nearly 71% sensitivity and 72% to 80% specificity, a median of about 6 months before onset.

The clonotype originates from a woman in her late teens or twenties with Graves' hyperthyroidism. Source material: blood. The rearrangement joined TRBV6-5 to TRBJ1-6, with no D gene named confidently. The sequence in DNA is TGTGCCAGCAGTTACTCCGGCAGCTATAATTCACCCCTCCACTTT. It specifies CASSYSGSYNSPLHF.